This TCR beta chain appears in the sequencing data of a study of tumor and adjacent non-tumor tissue in lung cancer. Germline assignment: CDR1 MNHEY and CDR2 SVGEGT. Deletions cut 6 bases from V and 1 base from J, with 28 bases between. This CDR3 has 19 amino acids. Three rounds of nested PCR, following a modified ARM-PCR protocol, produced the TCRbeta library. TCRdb ran MiXCR on the multiplex PCR reads and lists one entry per CDR3 protein. Of about 76,000 distinct CDR3 sequences detected, approximately 80% appear once; the ten largest clones hold approximately 51%. With regard to this clonotype: Since a much larger clone is just one base distant, this may be a read error. The conserved final phenylalanine or tryptophan is absent from the CDR3, which likely points to a read error.

This sample's RNA came from whole unsorted tissue. More than 3 cm separated this lung sample from the edge of the tumor. Sequencing was carried out using distant non-tumor lung tissue. The clonotype was recovered from a man between 60 and 75 years old with non-small cell lung cancer. The chain employs TRBV6-2 or TRBV6-3 and TRBJ2-7; D is undetermined. The CDR3 nucleotides are TGTGCCAGCAGCACCATTTCGGTTAGAATTGAAAAAAAGTCCTACGAGCAGTACTTA. This gives the protein CASSTISVRIEKKSYEQYL.